The sequence of this T cell receptor beta chain was determined in a study of OX40 agonist ivuxolimab in advanced cancers. Findings and limits, study-wide: On average, CD8+ T cells had more expanded clones than CD4+.

Clones were sequenced by immunoSEQ multiplex PCR, and TCRdb holds only the in-frame ones, with some missing. Altogether about 76,000 clones are present, approximately 86% being singletons, with the ten largest covering under 3%. A word on this clone: The antigen is unknown.

The germline V gene encodes CDR1 MNHEY and CDR2 SVGAGI. The V and J ends lost 6 bases and 5 bases respectively, with 16 bases between them. The CDR3 has 14 residues. The material was CD4+ or CD8+ T cells sorted from blood, obtained in a trial of the OX40 agonist ivuxolimab. This clonotype was sampled from an adult with an advanced solid tumor such as melanoma, head and neck, liver or kidney cancer. The rearrangement links TRBV6-5 to TRBJ1-2, with D maybe TRBD1 (5 bases). The CDR3 loop is CASSPNTGVYGYTF. CDR3 nucleotides: TGTGCCAGCAGCCCAAACACAGGCGTATATGGCTACACCTTC.